Following are 24 T cell receptor beta chains from one sample sequenced in a study of blood T cell repertoires in COVID-19. The assay was immunoSEQ multiplex PCR, and TCRdb's table has in-frame clones only and misses some. The table records roughly 200,000 clones, roughly 88% of them present only once. The sequenced material came from PBMCs or T cells enriched from blood (not recorded which). The receptors shown here come from a woman in her 40s with acute COVID-19.

The genes are TRBV5-1 and TRBJ2-3, with 10 bases identical to TRBD2. Trimming at V came to 3 bases and at J to 8 bases, leaving 9 bases not matched to a gene. Per the germline V gene, CDR1 is SGHRS and CDR2 is YFSETQ. This CDR3 is built from 15 residues. The CDR3 DNA follows: TGCGCCAGCAGCTCCACTAGCGGGGCGCAGGGTACGCAGTATTTT. Amino acid sequence: CASSSTSGAQGTQYF.

This chain uses TRBV28 with TRBJ1-5; 8 bases are a match to TRBD1. The CDR3 extends over 15 amino acids. In germline, CDR1 is MDHEN, CDR2 SYDVKM. Losses at the gene ends were 6 bases for V and 4 bases for J; bases not matched to a gene: 8. The DNA of the CDR3 is TGTGCCAGCAGCCCGGGGACAGGACGTAATCAGCCCCAGCATTTT. The encoded protein is CASSPGTGRNQPQHF.

This chain connects TRBV18 to TRBJ1-1, with TRBD1 matching 8 bases. The ends lost 6 bases at V and 2 bases at J; junction bases unmatched: 11. The CDR3 runs 16 residues. CDR1 and CDR2 from the germline V gene are KGHSH and LQKENI. CDR3 sequence: CASSPGQGQANTEAFF. In nucleotides, the CDR3 is TGTGCCAGCTCTCCTGGGCAGGGACAGGCCAACACTGAAGCTTTCTTT.

V and J are TRBV7-2 and TRBJ1-1, with 10 bases identical to TRBD1. This CDR3 is 14 amino acids long. After removal of 5 bases from V and 1 base from J, the junction contained 1 base not matched to a gene. Looked up from germline, CDR1 is SGHTA and CDR2 is FQGNSA. The CDR3 protein is CASSRTGGNTEAFF. CDR3 sequence (DNA): TGTGCCAGCAGCAGGACAGGGGGGAACACTGAAGCTTTCTTT.

CDR3 sequence reads: CASSLAGGQLQTDTQYF. In DNA form, the CDR3 reads TGTGCCAGCAGCTTGGCCGGCGGACAGTTACAAACAGATACGCAGTATTTT. The chain carries TRBV5-8 and TRBJ2-3; maybe TRBD1 (6 bases). CDR3 length equals 17 residues. V was clipped by 0 bases and J by 3 bases, with 17 bases between them. Germline CDR1 and CDR2: SGHTS and YDEGEE.

The chain recombines TRBV6-2 or TRBV6-3 with TRBJ1-2; D is possibly TRBD1 (5 bases). The germline V gene encodes CDR1 MNHEY and CDR2 SVGEGT. The ends were cut back, 2 bases at V and 4 bases at J, with 17 bases in the middle. CDR3 size: 16 residues. The CDR3 is CASSYGQGLGAYGYTF. The CDR3 DNA reads as TGTGCCAGCAGTTACGGTCAGGGTTTAGGCGCCTATGGCTACACCTTC.

This clone was found once. The rearrangement uses TRBV23-1 and TRBJ1-1; no clear D gene. TRBV23-1 is annotated as an ORF whose role is uncertain. CDR3 length: 18 residues. With 3 bases removed from V and 2 bases from J, the gap between germline ends came to 22 bases. The CDR3 DNA reads as TGCGCCAGCAGTCAGCTCTTCCTGCGACGGAGAGTAAACACTGAAGCTTTCTTT. It specifies CASSQLFLRRRVNTEAFF.

The chain links TRBV13 to TRBJ1-1; D not certain. With 2 bases removed from V and 10 bases from J, the gap between germline ends came to 17 bases. Germline CDR1 reads PRHDT; CDR2 reads FYEKMQ (reference sequence). This CDR3 region has 14 residues. The CDR3 DNA reads as TGTGCCAGCAGCTTACGATCCCTGCCGCACGGAGCTTTCTTT. Its translation: CASSLRSLPHGAFF.

This chain links TRBV6-5 with TRBJ2-7, with a tentative D call TRBD1 (6 bases). V was pared by 0 bases and J by 1 base, with 10 bases between. The CDR3 spans 15 residues. The germline V gene has CDR1 MNHEY and CDR2 SVGAGI. For the CDR3, the DNA is TGTGCCAGCAGTTACTCTGACACAGGGTCCTACGAGCAGTACTTC. The encoded protein is CASSYSDTGSYEQYF.

V gene TRBV9 combines with J gene TRBJ1-1; D is unclear. Trimming took off 4 bases at V and 6 bases at J, with 7 bases between the two ends. CDR1 and CDR2 (germline): SGDLS, YYNGEE. The CDR3 has 11 residues. The CDR3 region is CASSPVAEAFF. The CDR3, as DNA: TGTGCCAGCAGCCCCGTCGCTGAAGCTTTCTTT.

This clone has just a few counts. The chain is built from TRBV11-2 and TRBJ1-2, with TRBD1 matching over 9 bases. After removal of 3 bases from V and 0 bases from J, the junction contained 2 bases not matched to a gene. Germline lookup yields CDR1 SGHAT and CDR2 FQNNGV. The CDR3 loop spans 15 amino acids. CDR3 region: CASSFRQGANYGYTF. As DNA, the CDR3 is TGTGCCAGCAGCTTCAGACAGGGGGCTAACTATGGCTACACCTTC. The full variable domain, completed using reference TRBV11-2 and TRBJ1-2, is EAGVAQSPRYKIIEKRQSVAFWCNPISGHATLYWYQQILGQGPKLLIQFQNNGVVDDSQLPKDRFSAERLKGVDSTLKIQPAKLEDSAVYLCASSFRQGANYGYTFGSGTRLTVV.

This chain links TRBV5-8 with TRBJ1-2, with TRBD1 matching over 7 bases. Trimming cost V 1 base and J 3 bases; bases outside gene matches: 12. This CDR3 comprises 17 residues. Germline V gene lookup returns CDR1 SGHTS and CDR2 YDEGEE. For the CDR3, the DNA is TGTGCCAGCAGCTTGAAGCCAGGACAGGCCCCTTACTATGGCTACACCTTC. It encodes CASSLKPGQAPYYGYTF.

The J gene is TRBJ2-3, the V gene TRBV25-1, with 9 nucleotides matching TRBD2. From germline, CDR1 is MGHDK and CDR2 SYGVNS. V was pared by 4 bases and J by 6 bases, with 14 bases of the junction left unmatched. The CDR3 consists of 17 residues. CDR3 residues: CASSVQAGGRPMDTQYF. As DNA, the CDR3 is TGTGCCAGCAGTGTGCAAGCGGGGGGCCGCCCCATGGATACGCAGTATTTT.

The V call is TRBV7-2, the J call TRBJ1-1; TRBD1 matches 7 bases. The CDR3 runs to 13 residues. CDR1 and CDR2 from the germline V gene are SGHTA and FQGNSA. Losses at the gene ends were 3 bases for V and 7 bases for J; bases not matched to a gene: 5. CDR3 amino acids: CASSLTGLGEAFF. The CDR3 region has the DNA TGTGCCAGCAGCTTGACAGGGCTGGGTGAAGCTTTCTTT.

The CDR3 is CASSVDQGQGAPYNEQFF. The CDR3 DNA sequence: TGTGCCAGCAGCGTAGATCAAGGACAGGGGGCGCCGTACAATGAGCAGTTCTTC. The genes are TRBV9 and TRBJ2-1; TRBD1 matches 11 bases. Per germline, CDR1 SGDLS and CDR2 YYNGEE. The length of the CDR3 is 18 residues. J gave up 4 bases and V 0 bases, and 9 bases lay outside the gene matches. Filled out from reference TRBV9 and TRBJ2-1, the complete variable domain reads DSGVTQTPKHLITATGQRVTLRCSPRSGDLSVYWYQQSLDQGLQFLIQYYNGEERAKGNILERFSAQQFPDLHSELNLSSLELGDSALYFCASSVDQGQGAPYNEQFFGPGTRLTVL.

This chain links TRBV7-6 with TRBJ2-2; 8 nucleotides line up with TRBD1. The V gene end was trimmed by 1 base and the J gene end by 3 bases; junction bases not matched to a gene: 13. There are 19 residues in the CDR3. Germline V CDR1 and CDR2: SGHVS, FNYEAQ. CDR3 loop: CASSLVLQGGPLDTGELFF. Written as DNA, the CDR3 is TGTGCCAGCAGCTTAGTTTTACAGGGGGGACCTTTGGACACCGGGGAGCTGTTTTTT. Complete variable domain (other parts from reference TRBV7-6 and TRBJ2-2): GAGVSQSPRYKVTKRGQDVALRCDPISGHVSLYWYRQALGQGPEFLTYFNYEAQQDKSGLPNDRFSAERPEGSISTLTIQRTEQRDSAMYRCASSLVLQGGPLDTGELFFGEGSRLTVL.

The sample holds a few counts of this clone. V gene TRBV11-3 combines with J gene TRBJ2-2, with TRBD2 matching over 12 bases. Germline CDR1 SGHNT, CDR2 YENEEA. Germline trimming cut 4 bases from V and 2 bases from J; bases unmatched to any gene: 5. The CDR3 spans 17 residues. In nucleotides, the CDR3 is TGTGCCAGCAGCTCGGGACTAGCGGGCGATAACACCGGGGAGCTGTTTTTT. Amino acid sequence: CASSSGLAGDNTGELFF.

This chain links TRBV2 with TRBJ2-3, with D possibly TRBD1 on 6 matching bases. Germline CDR1 and CDR2: SNHLY and FYNNEI. V was pared by 3 bases and J by 4 bases, with 8 bases between. There are 13 residues in the CDR3. The CDR3 region has the DNA TGTGCCAGCAGTGAGCAGGGGCCAGATACGCAGTATTTT. This gives the protein CASSEQGPDTQYF.

The V call is TRBV29-1, the J call TRBJ2-5, with D maybe TRBD2 (5 bases). Germline V gene lookup returns CDR1 SQVTM and CDR2 ANQGSEA. V shed 0 bases and J shed 2 bases, with 13 bases lying between them. The CDR3 spans 15 residues. Here the CDR3 reads CSVEDPRGSQETQYF. In DNA form, the CDR3 reads TGCAGCGTTGAAGATCCCCGCGGGTCGCAAGAGACCCAGTACTTC.

Of note for this clone: Other nucleotide sequences from this sample produce the same CDR3. The chain joins TRBV9 to TRBJ1-3; D may be TRBD1 (5 bases). Trimming pared 3 bases from V and 4 bases from J, leaving 11 bases between. Germline loops: CDR1 SGDLS, CDR2 YYNGEE. The CDR3 covers 14 residues. CDR3 nucleotide sequence: TGTGCCAGCAGCGCCGGGGGGTCCGGAAACACCATATATTTT. Amino acids: CASSAGGSGNTIYF.

The V call is TRBV11-3, the J call TRBJ2-1, with 8 bases aligning to TRBD1. V was pared by 3 bases and J by 2 bases, with 0 bases of the junction left unmatched. The CDR3 extends over 14 amino acids. The germline gives CDR1 SGHNT, CDR2 YENEEA. CDR3 coding DNA: TGTGCCAGCAGCTTCAGGGGGCCCTACAATGAGCAGTTCTTC. Its protein is CASSFRGPYNEQFF.

The V call is TRBV7-8, the J call TRBJ1-1; D possibly corresponds to TRBD1 (5 bases). Germline loops: CDR1 SGHVS, CDR2 FQNEAQ. The CDR3 has 16 residues. The ends were cut back, 2 bases at V and 1 base at J, with 14 bases in the middle. CDR3 bases: TGTGCCAGCAGCTTAACGCAGGGCGGTAGGAACACTGAAGCTTTCTTT. Encoded protein: CASSLTQGGRNTEAFF.

The rearrangement joins TRBV25-1 to TRBJ1-1, with D maybe TRBD1 (5 bases). Trimming shortened V by 4 bases and J by 3 bases, and 12 bases separated the two germline ends. The CDR3 runs to 14 residues. The germline CDR1 and CDR2 sequences are MGHDK and SYGVNS. CDR3 region: CASSVTGLDTEAFF. CDR3 nucleotides: TGTGCCAGCAGTGTTACAGGCTTAGACACTGAAGCTTTCTTT.

The chain joins TRBV4-1 to TRBJ1-1, with 8 nucleotides matching TRBD1. The germline CDR1 and CDR2 sequences are MGHRA and YSYEKL. Germline trimming cut 3 bases from V and 10 bases from J; bases unmatched to any gene: 4. The CDR3 extends over 12 amino acids. CDR3 DNA sequence: TGCGCCAGCAGCCATGTCGGACAGGGAGCTTTCTTT. Protein: CASSHVGQGAFF.